This TCR beta chain was identified in a study of early T cells in non-severe SARS-CoV-2 infection. MiXCR was run by TCRdb on the 5' RACE reads, yielding one entry per CDR3 protein. This sample has about 33,000 distinct CDR3 sequences, with 5% to 6% found just once. The V gene's germline CDR1 is SGHTA and CDR2 FQGNSA. This CDR3 is 16 amino acids long. V dropped 6 bases and J dropped 0 bases, with 15 bases sitting between them. This clonotype was counted ten times or more. The sequencing input was whole blood. This clonotype was sampled from an adult who was a healthcare worker with PCR-confirmed SARS-CoV-2 infection or an uninfected control (not recorded which). The chain joins TRBV7-2 to TRBJ2-1; a weak D match, TRBD2 (6 bases). CDR3 coding DNA: TGTGCCAGCAGTACCCGTGGGGGGAGCTCCTACAATGAGCAGTTCTTC. Amino acid sequence: CASSTRGGSSYNEQFF. The full variable domain, with the rest looked up from reference TRBV7-2 and TRBJ2-1, is GAGVSQSPSNKVTEKGKDVELRCDPISGHTALYWYRQSLGQGLEFLIYFQGNSAPDKSGLPSDRFSAERTGGSVSTLTIQRTQQEDSAVYLCASSTRGGSSYNEQFFGPGTRLTVL.